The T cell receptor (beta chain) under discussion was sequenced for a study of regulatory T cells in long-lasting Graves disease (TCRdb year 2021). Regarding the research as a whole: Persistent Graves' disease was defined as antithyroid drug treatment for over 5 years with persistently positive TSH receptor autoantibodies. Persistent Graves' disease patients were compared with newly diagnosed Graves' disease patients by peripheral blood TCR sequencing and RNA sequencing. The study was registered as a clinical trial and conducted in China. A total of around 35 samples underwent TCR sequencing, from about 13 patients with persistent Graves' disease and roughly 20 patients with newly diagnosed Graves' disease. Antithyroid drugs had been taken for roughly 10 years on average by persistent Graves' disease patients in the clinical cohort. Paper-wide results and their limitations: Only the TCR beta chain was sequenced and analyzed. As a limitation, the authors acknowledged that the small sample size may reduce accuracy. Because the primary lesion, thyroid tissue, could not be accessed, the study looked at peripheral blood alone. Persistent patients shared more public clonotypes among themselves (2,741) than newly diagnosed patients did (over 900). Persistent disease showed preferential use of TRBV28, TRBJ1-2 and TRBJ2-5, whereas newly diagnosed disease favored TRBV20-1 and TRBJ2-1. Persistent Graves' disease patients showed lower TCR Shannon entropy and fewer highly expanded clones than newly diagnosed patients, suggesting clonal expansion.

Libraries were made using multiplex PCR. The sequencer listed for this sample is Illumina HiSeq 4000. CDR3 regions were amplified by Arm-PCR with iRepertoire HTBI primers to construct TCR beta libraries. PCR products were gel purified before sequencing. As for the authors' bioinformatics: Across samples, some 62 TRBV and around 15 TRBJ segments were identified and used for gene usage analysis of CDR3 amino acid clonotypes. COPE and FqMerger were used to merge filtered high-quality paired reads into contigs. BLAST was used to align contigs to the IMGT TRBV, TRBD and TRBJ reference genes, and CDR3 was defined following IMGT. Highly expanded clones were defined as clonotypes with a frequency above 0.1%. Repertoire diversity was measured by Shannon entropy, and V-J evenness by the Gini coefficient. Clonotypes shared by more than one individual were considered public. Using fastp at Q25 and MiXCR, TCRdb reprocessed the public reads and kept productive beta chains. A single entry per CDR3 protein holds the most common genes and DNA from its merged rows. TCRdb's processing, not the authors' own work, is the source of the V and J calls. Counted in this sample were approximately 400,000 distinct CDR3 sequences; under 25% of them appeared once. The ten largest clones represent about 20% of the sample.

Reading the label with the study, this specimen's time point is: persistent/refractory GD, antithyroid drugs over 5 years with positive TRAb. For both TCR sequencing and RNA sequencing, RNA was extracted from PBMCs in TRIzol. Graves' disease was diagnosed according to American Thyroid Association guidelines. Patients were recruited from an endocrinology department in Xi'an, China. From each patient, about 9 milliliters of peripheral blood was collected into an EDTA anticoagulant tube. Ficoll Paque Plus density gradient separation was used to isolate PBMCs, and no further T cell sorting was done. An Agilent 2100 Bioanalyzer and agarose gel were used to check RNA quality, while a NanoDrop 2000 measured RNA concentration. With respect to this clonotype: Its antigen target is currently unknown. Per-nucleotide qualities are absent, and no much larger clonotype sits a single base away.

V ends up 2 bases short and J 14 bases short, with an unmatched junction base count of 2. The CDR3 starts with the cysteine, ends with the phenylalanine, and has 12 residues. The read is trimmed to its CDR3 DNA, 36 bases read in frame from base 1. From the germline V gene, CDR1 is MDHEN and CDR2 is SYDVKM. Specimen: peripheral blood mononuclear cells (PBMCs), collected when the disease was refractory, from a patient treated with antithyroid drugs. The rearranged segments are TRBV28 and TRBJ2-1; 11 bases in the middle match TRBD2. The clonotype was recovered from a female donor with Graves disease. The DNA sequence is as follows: TGTGCCAGCAGTTTAACTAGCGGGAGAAAGTTCTTC. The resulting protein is CASSLTSGRKFF.